These T cell receptor beta chains were read from a single sample in a study of T cells after yellow fever vaccination. TCRdb ran MiXCR on the 5' RACE reads and lists one entry per CDR3 protein. Here the sample spans hundreds of thousands of distinct CDR3 sequences, approximately 15% being singletons. Sequenced material: PBMCs, taken on the day of the yellow fever booster vaccination. The origin of the receptors is a man aged 25 to 45 who received the YFV17D yellow fever vaccine. Each CDR3 is given with its conserved first and last residue. The D gene is left open where the match is weak. Some rows have no size entry. The others give once, few or many, or a class for an expanded clone.

size: .
J: TRBJ2-2
V: TRBV2
D: .
DNA: TGTGCCAGCAGTGAAGAGTATATCGCCGGGGAGCTGTTTTTT
CDR3: CASSEEYIAGELFF

size: few
J: TRBJ2-7
V: TRBV20-1
D: .
DNA: TGCAGTGCTACTCCGAGGCGGCCCCCTTCCTACGAGCAGTACTTC
CDR3: CSATPRRPPSYEQYF

size: few
J: TRBJ2-7
V: TRBV6-6
D: .
DNA: TGTGCCACCCAGGCCGGTGTGCAGTACTTC
CDR3: CATQAGVQYF

size: few
J: TRBJ2-5
V: TRBV20-1
D: TRBD2
DNA: TGCAGTGCTGACCCAGCGGGGGGCCGGGAGACCCAGTACTTC
CDR3: CSADPAGGRETQYF

size: few
J: TRBJ2-7
V: TRBV12-3/TRBV12-4
D: .
DNA: TGTGCCAGCAGTCCAGTGGCGAAATCCTACGAGCAGTACTTC
CDR3: CASSPVAKSYEQYF

size: .
J: TRBJ1-2
V: TRBV12-3/TRBV12-4
D: .
DNA: TGTGCCAGCAGTTTTGGACAAGCCGCGGGGGGCTACACCTTC
CDR3: CASSFGQAAGGYTF

size: .
J: TRBJ2-5
V: TRBV10-3
D: TRBD1
DNA: TGTGCCGCCACAGGGGGCTTCCAAGAGACCCAGTACTTC
CDR3: CAATGGFQETQYF

size: few
J: TRBJ2-7
V: TRBV7-8
D: .
DNA: TGTGCCAGCGCGAGCCGTGGCCGATCCTACGAGCAGTACTTC
CDR3: CASASRGRSYEQYF

size: .
J: TRBJ2-3
V: TRBV29-1
D: .
DNA: TGCAGCGCTAGGACGGGTTCCCAATTTACGCAGTATTTT
CDR3: CSARTGSQFTQYF

size: few
J: TRBJ2-2
V: TRBV7-6
D: TRBD1
DNA: TGTGCCAGCAGCTTAGTGGGACAGGGGGCCACCGGGGAGCTGTTTTTT
CDR3: CASSLVGQGATGELFF

size: .
J: TRBJ2-1
V: TRBV29-1
D: TRBD2
DNA: TGCAGCGTTGTTGAGGGGACTAGCGGGGCCAATGAGCAGTTCTTC
CDR3: CSVVEGTSGANEQFF

size: .
J: TRBJ2-7
V: TRBV20-1
D: TRBD1
DNA: TGCAGTGCAACCGGGACAGGGCCCTACGAGCAGTACTTC
CDR3: CSATGTGPYEQYF

size: few
J: TRBJ2-2
V: TRBV4-3
D: .
DNA: TGCGCCAGCAGCCAAGATCAGTGGGGCGGGGAGCTGTTTTTT
CDR3: CASSQDQWGGELFF

size: .
J: TRBJ2-4
V: TRBV20-1
D: .
DNA: TGCAGTGCTACTCGGACTCTGAACATTCAGTACTTC
CDR3: CSATRTLNIQYF

size: few
J: TRBJ2-1
V: TRBV7-2
D: .
DNA: TGTGCCAGCAGCCCTGTGATAAGTGAGCAGTTCTTC
CDR3: CASSPVISEQFF

size: few
J: TRBJ1-5
V: TRBV5-6
D: .
DNA: TGTGCCAGCAGCTTGTGGACAGCACCCAAGCCCCAGCATTTT
CDR3: CASSLWTAPKPQHF

size: few
J: TRBJ2-2
V: TRBV6-5
D: TRBD2
DNA: TGTGCCAGCAGTTACTCGAGTGGGAGGGCCAGCGGGGAGCTGTTTTTT
CDR3: CASSYSSGRASGELFF

size: many
J: TRBJ2-7
V: TRBV29-1
D: .
DNA: TGCAGCGTTCTCAACAACTACGAGCAGTACTTC
CDR3: CSVLNNYEQYF

size: .
J: TRBJ1-4
V: TRBV12-3/TRBV12-4
D: .
DNA: TGTGCCAGCAGTGCCCGCGGAGGGCGGGCTAATGAAAAACTGTTTTTT
CDR3: CASSARGGRANEKLFF

size: few
J: TRBJ1-2
V: TRBV7-9
D: .
DNA: TGTGCCAGCAGCCCGGAGACGGATGGCTACACCTTC
CDR3: CASSPETDGYTF

size: few
J: TRBJ1-4
V: TRBV18
D: .
DNA: TGTGCCAGCGCCAAGGGGATGGAGAATGAAAAACTGTTTTTT
CDR3: CASAKGMENEKLFF

size: .
J: TRBJ1-1
V: TRBV12-3/TRBV12-4
D: .
DNA: TGTGCCAGCAGTCAGGACACGTCGAAACAAGCTTTCTTT
CDR3: CASSQDTSKQAFF

size: .
J: TRBJ2-3
V: TRBV20-1
D: .
DNA: TGCAGTGCTAGCCCCGAGCGAACCACAGATACGCAGTATTTT
CDR3: CSASPERTTDTQYF

size: few
J: TRBJ2-2
V: TRBV7-3
D: TRBD2
DNA: TGTGCCAGCAGCTCGACGGGACTAGCGGGAGTTTCCGGGGAGCTGTTTTTT
CDR3: CASSSTGLAGVSGELFF

size: few
J: TRBJ2-5
V: TRBV20-1
D: TRBD2
DNA: TGCAGTGCTATCGGGACTAGCGGGGGACAAGAGACCCAGTACTTC
CDR3: CSAIGTSGGQETQYF

size: few
J: TRBJ2-1
V: TRBV6-5
D: .
DNA: TGTGCCAGCAGACGCGCCCCCATAGCGGCACAGGACAATGAGCAGTTCTTC
CDR3: CASRRAPIAAQDNEQFF

size: few
J: TRBJ2-1
V: TRBV5-4
D: .
DNA: TGTGCCAGCAGCGACGATCTCGGAGTTTCGATAAATGAGCAGTTCTTC
CDR3: CASSDDLGVSINEQFF

size: few
J: TRBJ2-1
V: TRBV20-1
D: TRBD2
DNA: TGCAGTGCTAGAGTGGCGGGAGGGCCGGGGTACAATGAGCAGTTCTTC
CDR3: CSARVAGGPGYNEQFF

size: few
J: TRBJ2-1
V: TRBV3-1
D: TRBD2
DNA: TGTGCCAGCAGCCAAGGCACGACTAGCGCGAATTACAATGAGCAGTTCTTC
CDR3: CASSQGTTSANYNEQFF

size: .
J: TRBJ2-5
V: TRBV20-1
D: .
DNA: TGCAGTGCTAGAGATTTGGCGGAGCGAGAGACCCAGTACTTC
CDR3: CSARDLAERETQYF

size: few
J: TRBJ1-3
V: TRBV20-1
D: .
DNA: TGCAGTGCTAGAGACGACAGCTCTGGAAACACCATATATTTT
CDR3: CSARDDSSGNTIYF

size: few
J: TRBJ1-2
V: TRBV6-2/TRBV6-3
D: .
DNA: TGTGCCAGCAGTTACTCGACGGGTAAATATGGCTACACCTTC
CDR3: CASSYSTGKYGYTF

size: once
J: TRBJ2-6
V: TRBV20-1
D: .
DNA: TGCAGTGCTAGAGATCGTGCTGGGGCCAACGTCCTGACTTTC
CDR3: CSARDRAGANVLTF

size: few
J: TRBJ2-3
V: TRBV7-9
D: TRBD2
DNA: TGTGCCAGCAGCCAACTAGCGGGAAACACAGATACGCAGTATTTT
CDR3: CASSQLAGNTDTQYF

size: .
J: TRBJ2-1
V: TRBV20-1
D: .
DNA: TGCAGTGCTAGAGGGGCCAACAGACTCATTACCTCCTCCTACAATGAGCAGTTCTTC
CDR3: CSARGANRLITSSYNEQFF

size: .
J: TRBJ1-1
V: TRBV29-1
D: TRBD1
DNA: TGCAGCGTAGGTACAGGGCAGGGGGACACTGAAGCTTTCTTT
CDR3: CSVGTGQGDTEAFF

size: many
J: TRBJ1-5
V: TRBV6-2/TRBV6-3
D: .
DNA: TGTGCCAGCAGTTACACGAGCAATCAGCCCCAGCATTTT
CDR3: CASSYTSNQPQHF

size: .
J: TRBJ2-6
V: TRBV10-3
D: .
DNA: TGTGCCATCAGTGAAAGGGTTCAGACATTCTCTCTGGCCAACGTCCTGACTTTC
CDR3: CAISERVQTFSLANVLTF

size: many
J: TRBJ2-1
V: TRBV7-9
D: TRBD1
DNA: TGTGCCAGCAGCGTGGGGGACAGTCTAAATGAGCAGTTCTTC
CDR3: CASSVGDSLNEQFF

size: once
J: TRBJ2-5
V: TRBV28
D: TRBD1
DNA: TGTGCCAGCAGCAGGGGGTGGGAAGAGACCCAGTACTTC
CDR3: CASSRGWEETQYF

size: few
J: TRBJ2-2
V: TRBV5-1
D: TRBD2
DNA: TGCGCCAGCAGCTTGGTAGCGGGAGATAGCACCGGGGAGCTGTTTTTT
CDR3: CASSLVAGDSTGELFF

size: few
J: TRBJ2-4
V: TRBV30
D: .
DNA: TGTGCCTGGTCCATCCCAAAGGCCAAAAACATTCAGTACTTC
CDR3: CAWSIPKAKNIQYF

size: .
J: TRBJ2-1
V: TRBV27
D: .
DNA: TGTGCCAGCAGTGCCCTCGGGAACTACAATGAGCAGTTCTTC
CDR3: CASSALGNYNEQFF

size: few
J: TRBJ1-1
V: TRBV19
D: .
DNA: TGTGCCAGTACCCAAGACAGGCTAAGTGAAGCTTTCTTT
CDR3: CASTQDRLSEAFF

size: .
J: TRBJ2-7
V: TRBV6-2/TRBV6-3
D: .
DNA: TGTGCCAGCAGTAACGACAGATACGAGCAGTACTTC
CDR3: CASSNDRYEQYF

size: few
J: TRBJ2-7
V: TRBV20-1
D: .
DNA: TGCAGTGCTAGAGACCATGGCTACGAGCAGTACTTC
CDR3: CSARDHGYEQYF

size: few
J: TRBJ1-1
V: TRBV7-9
D: .
DNA: TGTGCCAGCAGCTATAACAGGGACTCTGAAGCTTTCTTT
CDR3: CASSYNRDSEAFF